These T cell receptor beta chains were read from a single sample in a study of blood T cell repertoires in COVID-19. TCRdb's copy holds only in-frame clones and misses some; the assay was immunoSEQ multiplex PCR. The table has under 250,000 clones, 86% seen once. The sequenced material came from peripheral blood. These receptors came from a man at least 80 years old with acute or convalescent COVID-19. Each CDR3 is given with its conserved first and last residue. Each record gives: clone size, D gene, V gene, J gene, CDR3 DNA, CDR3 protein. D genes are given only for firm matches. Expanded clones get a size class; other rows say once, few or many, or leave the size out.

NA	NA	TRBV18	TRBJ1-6	TGTGCCAGCTCACCCAACAGCCTTACTAATTCACCCCTCCACTTT	CASSPNSLTNSPLHF
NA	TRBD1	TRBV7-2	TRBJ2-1	TGTGCCAGCAGTTCAGGGGGCTGGCAGTTCTTC	CASSSGGWQFF
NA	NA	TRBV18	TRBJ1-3	TGTGCCAGCTCACCACGGAACAGCCACTCTGGAAACACCATATATTTT	CASSPRNSHSGNTIYF
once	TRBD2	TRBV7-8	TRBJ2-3	TGTGCCAGCAGCTTAGGAGCGGGACCCCCTCCAGATACGCAGTATTTT	CASSLGAGPPPDTQYF
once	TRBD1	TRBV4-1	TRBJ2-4	TGCGCCAGCAGCCAAGCGGCAGGGGGTGCCAAAAACATTCAGTACTTC	CASSQAAGGAKNIQYF
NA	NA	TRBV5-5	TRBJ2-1	TGTGCCAGCAGCTTGGTAGGGACAACGTATGAGCAGTTCTTC	CASSLVGTTYEQFF
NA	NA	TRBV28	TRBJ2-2	TGTGCCAGCAGTTTTCCAGGGCGGAGCACCGGGGAGCTGTTTTTT	CASSFPGRSTGELFF
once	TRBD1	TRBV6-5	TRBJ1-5	TGTGCCAGCAGAAGGACAGGGGGGCTTAGTCAGCCCCAGCATTTT	CASRRTGGLSQPQHF
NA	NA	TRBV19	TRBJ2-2	TGTGCCACTCGCGGGGGCAGCCTCCTTACCGGGGAGCTGTTTTTT	CATRGGSLLTGELFF
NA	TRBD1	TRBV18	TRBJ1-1	TGTGCCAGCTCACCTGAAGGGACAGGGTCATCGATGAACACTGAAGCTTTCTTT	CASSPEGTGSSMNTEAFF
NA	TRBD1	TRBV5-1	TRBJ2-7	TGCGCCAGCAGCCTACGACAGGGTAGGGCCTACGAGCAGTACTTC	CASSLRQGRAYEQYF
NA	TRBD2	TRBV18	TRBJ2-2	TGTGCCAGCTCACCTAGCGGGCCCGATTCCGGCGGGGAGCTGTTTTTT	CASSPSGPDSGGELFF
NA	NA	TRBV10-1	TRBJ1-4	TGCGCCAGCAGTTCAGGGGACCGTAATGAAAAACTGTTTTTT	CASSSGDRNEKLFF
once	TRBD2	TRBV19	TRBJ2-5	TGTGCCAGTAAGGGAAGGGAGCTAGCGGGAGGCTTGGAGACCCAGTACTTC	CASKGRELAGGLETQYF
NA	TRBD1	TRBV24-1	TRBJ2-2	TGTGCCACCAGGACTGGCGGGCAGGGGGCAGTCGGGACCGGGGAGCTGTTTTTT	CATRTGGQGAVGTGELFF
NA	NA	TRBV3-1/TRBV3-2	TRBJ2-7	TGTGCCAGCAGCCAAGTTAGCGGTTACGAGCAGTACTTC	CASSQVSGYEQYF
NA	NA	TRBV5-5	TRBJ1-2	TGTGCCAGCAGCTTAGCGACAGGCCCTGGATTATATGGCTACACCTTC	CASSLATGPGLYGYTF
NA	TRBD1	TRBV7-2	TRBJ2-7	TGTGCCAGCAGCTTAGAAGGGACAGGGAGGTACGAGCAGTACTTC	CASSLEGTGRYEQYF
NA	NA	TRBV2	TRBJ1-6	TGTGCCAGCAGCCTCCGGCAGGGAGGGAGGGGTTCACCCCTCCACTTT	CASSLRQGGRGSPLHF
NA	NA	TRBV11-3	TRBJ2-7	TGTGCCAGCAGCTTGCGGCAGGGCCACGAGCAGTACTTC	CASSLRQGHEQYF
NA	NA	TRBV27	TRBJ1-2	TGTGCCAGCAGTCCGGGGGGGCAGCCGGGTGGCTACACCTTC	CASSPGGQPGGYTF
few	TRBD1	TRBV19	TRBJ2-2	TGTGCCAGTAGTCGACAGGGAAAGGACACCGGGGAGCTGTTTTTT	CASSRQGKDTGELFF
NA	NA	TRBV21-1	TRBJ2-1	TGTGCCAGCAGCAAGCCTATAGCGGGAGGGAACAATGAGCAGTTCTTC	CASSKPIAGGNNEQFF
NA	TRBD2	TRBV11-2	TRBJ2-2	TGTGCCGGGGCCGGGGGGACGAACACCGGGGAGCTGTTTTTT	CAGAGGTNTGELFF
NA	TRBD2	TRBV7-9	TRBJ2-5	TGTGCCACCGTTCCCCTCCGGCTAGCGGGGCAAGAGACCCAGTACTTC	CATVPLRLAGQETQYF
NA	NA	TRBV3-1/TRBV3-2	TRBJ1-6	TGTGCCAGCAGCGGACAGACCTATAATTCACCCCTCCACTTT	CASSGQTYNSPLHF
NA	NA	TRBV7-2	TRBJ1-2	TGTGCCAGCAGCTTACAGGGGATTGAGGACTACACCTTC	CASSLQGIEDYTF
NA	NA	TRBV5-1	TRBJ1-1	TGCGCCACCACAGCACAGGGCAGCACTGAAGCTTTCTTT	CATTAQGSTEAFF
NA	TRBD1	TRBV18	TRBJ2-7	TGTGCCAGCTCACCATCGGGACAGGGTAACGAGCAGTACTTC	CASSPSGQGNEQYF
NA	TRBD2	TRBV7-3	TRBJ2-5	TGTGCCAGCAGCTTGAGCGGGGCAGTCCAAGAGACCCAGTACTTC	CASSLSGAVQETQYF
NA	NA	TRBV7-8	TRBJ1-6	TGTGCCAGCAGCTTAGGGGTTGGAGGATCACCCCTCCACTTT	CASSLGVGGSPLHF
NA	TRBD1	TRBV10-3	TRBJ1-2	TGTGCCATTCTGGGGGACAGAACCGGTGATGGCTACACCTTC	CAILGDRTGDGYTF
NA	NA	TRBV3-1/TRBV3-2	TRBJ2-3	TGTGCCAGCAGCCGCGGCCGGCGGAGCACAGATACGCAGTATTTT	CASSRGRRSTDTQYF
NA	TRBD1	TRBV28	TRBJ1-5	TGTGCCAGCAGTCCCGGACAGGGGGGCAATCAGCCCCAGCATTTT	CASSPGQGGNQPQHF
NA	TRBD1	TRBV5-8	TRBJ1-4	TGTGCCAGCAGCTTAACTTCCGGGACAGGGGGCGGAAGAAATGAAAAACTGTTTTTT	CASSLTSGTGGGRNEKLFF